A single sample gave rise to the 26 T cell receptor beta chains below, sequenced in a study of T cells in Graves' hyperthyroidism and ophthalmopathy (dated by TCRdb to the late 2010s). Receptors were amplified or captured by multiplex PCR. The run used an Illumina HiSeq 2000. Amplification of TCR beta CDR3 regions was carried out from RNA transcripts. The TCR CDR3 was subjected to a first round of RT-PCR using the HTBI primer set and the Qiagen OneStep RT-PCR kit. TCRdb cleaned the public reads at Q25 with fastp, built clones with MiXCR and kept in-frame beta chains. Identical CDR3 proteins give one entry, which carries the most common genes and DNA. This sample gives roughly 250,000 distinct CDR3 sequences in total; approximately 21% of them show up just once. Around 60% of the sample comes from the top ten. The material sequenced was blood. Every receptor here comes from a young man with Graves' ophthalmopathy.

This chain links TRBV29-1 with TRBJ2-7; tentatively, D is TRBD2 (6 bases). The CDR3 totals 15 residues. CDR1 is SQVTM, CDR2 ANQGSEA, per germline. V dropped 6 bases and J dropped 4 bases, with 22 bases sitting between them. The CDR3 DNA reads TGCAGCGTCCAAGCAGGGACTGGGGGGAATTACGAGCAGTACTTC. Translating gives CSVQAGTGGNYEQYF.

This clonotype has only one observation. The rearrangement links TRBV28 to TRBJ1-6, with 8 bases fitting TRBD1. The J segment lost 8 bases and the V segment lost 8 bases, leaving 5 bases of the junction unmatched. CDR3 length: 13 residues. CDR1 is MDHEN, CDR2 SYDVKM, per germline. CDR3 DNA sequence: TGTGCCAGCCGGGACAGGCGGGATTCACCCCTCCACTTT. Translating it yields CASRDRRDSPLHF.

The gene calls are TRBV20-1 and TRBJ1-5, with a tentative D call TRBD1 (6 bases). The CDR3 loop spans 16 amino acids. V was trimmed by 1 base and J by 9 bases, leaving 22 bases between them. Germline CDR1 reads DFQATT; CDR2 reads SNEGSKA (reference sequence). The CDR3, as DNA: TGCAGTGCTAGAGGAGAGGGGGGATCGGTCCTTCGGCCCCAGCATTTT. Translation gives CSARGEGGSVLRPQHF.

The CDR3 reads CASSFDTNSPLHF. The CDR3 region has the DNA TGTGCCAGCAGCTTCGACACGAATTCACCCCTCCACTTT. The chain carries TRBV7-9 and TRBJ1-6; D unclear. Trimming stripped 3 bases from V and 7 bases from J, with 7 bases between. This CDR3 is built from 13 residues. Germline values: CDR1 SEHNR, CDR2 FQNEAQ (reference sequence).

This clonotype was found a few times. The genes are TRBV12-3 or TRBV12-4 and TRBJ1-5; the D gene is possibly TRBD1 (6 bases). The CDR3 sequence is 17 residues long. Trimming pared 3 bases from V and 2 bases from J, leaving 17 bases between. The CDR3 sequence: CASSLSLRGLGNQPQHF. CDR3 in DNA: TGTGCCAGCAGTTTGTCGCTCAGGGGTTTAGGCAATCAGCCCCAGCATTTT.

This clonotype has more than one count but fewer than ten. The rearrangement links TRBV11-3 to TRBJ2-5; 8 nucleotides match TRBD1. Trimming removed 1 base from V and 4 bases from J; junction bases left unmatched: 2. Germline V gene data show CDR1 as SGHNT and CDR2 as YENEEA. The CDR3 sequence is 14 residues long. CDR3 in amino acids: CASSLGDRGETQYF. In DNA, the CDR3 is TGTGCCAGCAGCTTAGGAGACAGGGGAGAGACCCAGTACTTC.

The V and J genes are TRBV19 and TRBJ1-1; no clear D gene. Germline values: CDR1 LNHDA, CDR2 SQIVND (reference sequence). The CDR3 length is 14 residues. Trimming removed 4 bases from V and 1 base from J, with 10 bases in between. CDR3 region: CASSTPGRNTEAFF. The CDR3 DNA reads as TGTGCCAGTAGTACCCCTGGCAGGAACACTGAAGCTTTCTTT.

V usage is TRBV6-1 and J usage is TRBJ2-1; D uncertain. The CDR3 extends over 15 amino acids. Trimming cost V 6 bases and J 0 bases, with 12 bases left between them. Germline V lookup: CDR1 MNHNS, CDR2 SASEGT. In DNA, the CDR3 is TGTGCCAGCAGCCCCACCGAAAGCTCCTACAATGAGCAGTTCTTC. Its protein is CASSPTESSYNEQFF.

This clonotype came up many times. The chain couples TRBV11-1 to TRBJ2-1, with 16 bases matching TRBD2. Germline V gene lookup returns CDR1 SGHAT and CDR2 FQDESV (reference sequence). J was trimmed by 4 bases and V by 3 bases; bases with no gene match: 6. CDR3 size: 18 residues. CDR3: CASSLGLAGGPAYNEQFF. The CDR3 DNA follows: TGTGCCAGCAGCTTGGGACTAGCGGGAGGGCCTGCGTACAATGAGCAGTTCTTC.

At least ten counts were recorded for this clonotype. The gene calls are TRBV5-1 and TRBJ1-4, with no clear D. Per the germline V gene, CDR1 is SGHRS and CDR2 is YFSETQ. CDR3 length: 14 residues. The ends were cut back, 4 bases at V and 6 bases at J, with 13 bases in the middle. The DNA for the CDR3 is TGCGCCAGCAGCCTTCTCGGACCGCATGAAAAACTGTTTTTT. Translated, it gives CASSLLGPHEKLFF. Full variable domain (outside the CDR3, taken from reference TRBV5-1 and TRBJ1-4): KAGVTQTPRYLIKTRGQQVTLSCSPISGHRSVSWYQQTPGQGLQFLFEYFSETQRNKGNFPGRFSGRQFSNSRSEMNVSTLELGDSALYLCASSLLGPHEKLFFGSGTQLSVL.

This clonotype was counted a single time. The J gene is TRBJ1-5, the V gene TRBV24-1; 7 nucleotides line up with TRBD1. V was pared by 2 bases and J by 6 bases, with 3 bases of the junction left unmatched. The germline gives CDR1 KGHDR, CDR2 SFDVKD. The CDR3 totals 14 residues. The chain's CDR3 is CATSDSTGVQPQHF. As DNA, the CDR3 is TGTGCCACCAGTGATTCTACAGGGGTTCAGCCCCAGCATTTT.

V is TRBV11-1 and J is TRBJ2-1; the match to TRBD2 covers 9 bases. Looked up from germline, CDR1 is SGHAT and CDR2 is FQDESV (reference sequence). V dropped 3 bases and J dropped 5; count of bases not matched to a gene: 8. This CDR3 region has 16 residues. CDR3 amino acids: CASSLGLALGNNEQFF. CDR3 DNA: TGTGCCAGCAGCTTGGGACTAGCCCTGGGAAACAATGAGCAGTTCTTC.

This clonotype has at least ten counts. The chain carries TRBV5-5 and TRBJ2-1; 11 bases match TRBD2. The germline gives CDR1 SGHKS, CDR2 YYEKEE (reference sequence). CDR3 length equals 14 residues. V lost 2 bases and J lost 7; bases outside the gene matches: 2. This chain's CDR3 is CASSLLAGANEQFF. CDR3 nucleotides: TGTGCCAGCAGCTTACTAGCGGGAGCGAATGAGCAGTTCTTC.

The genes are TRBV5-4 and TRBJ2-7; 7 bases align to TRBD1. CDR1 SGHNT and CDR2 YYREEE come from the germline V gene (reference sequence). This CDR3 is built from 13 residues. V was pared by 3 bases and J by 7 bases, with 7 bases of the junction left unmatched. CDR3 DNA: TGTGCCAGCAGCTCTCTGACAGGGTTAGAGCAGTACTTC. Translating it yields CASSSLTGLEQYF.

Only a few counts were recorded for this clonotype. V usage is TRBV6-1 and J usage is TRBJ1-5, with TRBD1 identical over 10 bases. V dropped 6 bases and J dropped 0; count of bases not matched to a gene: 2. The germline V gene has CDR1 MNHNS and CDR2 SASEGT. The CDR3 is 15 amino acids. This chain's CDR3 is CASRGTGVSNQPQHF. CDR3 DNA: TGTGCCAGCAGAGGGACAGGGGTTAGCAATCAGCCCCAGCATTTT.

This clonotype was recorded many times. CDR3 sequence reads: CASSFGTGLTGELFF. DNA of the CDR3: TGTGCCAGCAGCTTCGGGACAGGGCTCACCGGGGAGCTGTTTTTT. The V call is TRBV11-2, the J call TRBJ2-2; 9 bases fit TRBD1. CDR1 is SGHAT, CDR2 FQNNGV, per germline. The CDR3 totals 15 residues. The V segment lost 3 bases and the J segment 4 bases; nucleotides outside the gene matches: 3.

This clonotype was seen more than once but under ten times. This rearrangement joins TRBV20-1 to TRBJ1-2; D call uncertain. The CDR3 sequence is 11 residues long. In germline, CDR1 is DFQATT, CDR2 SNEGSKA (reference sequence). The CDR3 nucleotides read TGCACAACCGCGCCCAGAGATGGCTACACCTTC. Protein product: CTTAPRDGYTF.

V and J are TRBV20-1 and TRBJ2-7; 9 bases are shared with TRBD2. With V trimmed by 4 bases and J by 4 bases, 8 bases remained unmatched. Germline V gene data show CDR1 as DFQATT and CDR2 as SNEGSKA (reference sequence). The CDR3 consists of 14 residues. The CDR3 region has the DNA TGCAGTGCTATGGGGGCGGGAGGGTGGTACGAGCAGTACTTC. Its protein is CSAMGAGGWYEQYF.

This clonotype came up many times. The J gene is TRBJ2-5, the V gene TRBV20-1, with 11 bases matching TRBD2. J was trimmed by 5 bases and V by 0 bases; bases with no gene match: 11. This CDR3 has 17 residues. CDR1 DFQATT and CDR2 SNEGSKA come from the germline V gene (reference sequence). For the CDR3, the DNA is TGCAGTGCTAGAGATTATACTAGCGGGAGTGAGGGTGAGACCCAGTACTTC. Translation gives CSARDYTSGSEGETQYF.

V gene TRBV20-1 combines with J gene TRBJ2-7; the match to TRBD2 covers 9 bases. V lost 3 bases and J lost 5; bases outside the gene matches: 8. The CDR3 sequence is 14 residues long. The germline V gene has CDR1 DFQATT and CDR2 SNEGSKA (reference sequence). DNA for the CDR3: TGCAGTGCTAGCATTCCTAGCGGGACCGACGAGCAGTACTTC. It codes for CSASIPSGTDEQYF.

J is TRBJ2-5 and V is TRBV9; 14 positions match TRBD2. The V gene end was trimmed by 0 bases and the J gene end by 5 bases; junction bases not matched to a gene: 9. The CDR3 covers 18 residues. Germline-derived CDR1 and CDR2 are SGDLS and YYNGEE. The CDR3 reads CASSVEGLAGVGWETQYF. The CDR3 DNA reads TGTGCCAGCAGCGTAGAGGGACTAGCGGGAGTAGGATGGGAGACCCAGTACTTC.

This clonotype was seen a handful of times. The CDR3 region has the DNA TGTGCCAGCTCACCGGGACCTCCAATCTCTGGAAACACCATATATTTT. This gives the protein CASSPGPPISGNTIYF. The gene calls are TRBV18 and TRBJ1-3; tentatively, D is TRBD1 (5 bases). Looked up from germline, CDR1 is KGHSH and CDR2 is LQKENI. Deletions cut 3 bases from V and 0 bases from J, with 12 bases between. CDR3 length: 16 amino acids.

The chain has TRBV9 and TRBJ2-1; a weak D match, TRBD2 (6 bases). The germline V gene has CDR1 SGDLS and CDR2 YYNGEE. V was cut by 2 bases and J by 10 bases, with 16 bases left in between. The CDR3 is made up of 14 amino acids. CDR3: CASSVGDGSWEQFF. Here the CDR3 DNA reads TGTGCCAGCAGCGTGGGGGACGGGAGCTGGGAGCAGTTCTTC.

The chain uses TRBV15 and TRBJ2-1; 15 nucleotides align to TRBD2. V dropped 0 bases and J dropped 7; count of bases not matched to a gene: 4. Germline V gene sequence: CDR1 LNHNV, CDR2 YYDKDF (reference sequence). This CDR3 contains 17 residues. The CDR3 nucleotides read TGTGCCACCAGCAGAGAGGGACTAGCGGGAGGCCAAAATGAGCAGTTCTTC. Protein product: CATSREGLAGGQNEQFF. The full variable domain, in which reference TRBV15 and TRBJ2-1 provide the parts outside the CDR3, is DAMVIQNPRYQVTQFGKPVTLSCSQTLNHNVMYWYQQKSSQAPKLLFHYYDKDFNNEADTPDNFQSRRPNTSFCFLDIRSPGLGDTAMYLCATSREGLAGGQNEQFFGPGTRLTVL.

This clonotype turned up a few times. V and J are TRBV29-1 and TRBJ2-7; D possibly corresponds to TRBD2 (6 bases). In germline, CDR1 is SQVTM, CDR2 ANQGSEA. Trimming cost V 4 bases and J 2 bases, with 12 bases left between them. This CDR3 has 13 amino acids. This CDR3 reads CSVGRGLAYEQYF. The CDR3 nucleotides read TGCAGCGTTGGGCGGGGTTTAGCCTACGAGCAGTACTTC.

This clonotype was detected many times. The gene calls are TRBV11-3 and TRBJ2-2; 7 nucleotides align to TRBD1. V shed 7 bases and J 1 base; nucleotides not matched to a gene: 9. The CDR3 totals 16 residues. Germline V CDR1 and CDR2: SGHNT, YENEEA. Here the CDR3 DNA reads TGTGCCAGCACCCTCGACAGGGAGAGGAACACCGGGGAGCTGTTTTTT. The encoded protein is CASTLDRERNTGELFF.